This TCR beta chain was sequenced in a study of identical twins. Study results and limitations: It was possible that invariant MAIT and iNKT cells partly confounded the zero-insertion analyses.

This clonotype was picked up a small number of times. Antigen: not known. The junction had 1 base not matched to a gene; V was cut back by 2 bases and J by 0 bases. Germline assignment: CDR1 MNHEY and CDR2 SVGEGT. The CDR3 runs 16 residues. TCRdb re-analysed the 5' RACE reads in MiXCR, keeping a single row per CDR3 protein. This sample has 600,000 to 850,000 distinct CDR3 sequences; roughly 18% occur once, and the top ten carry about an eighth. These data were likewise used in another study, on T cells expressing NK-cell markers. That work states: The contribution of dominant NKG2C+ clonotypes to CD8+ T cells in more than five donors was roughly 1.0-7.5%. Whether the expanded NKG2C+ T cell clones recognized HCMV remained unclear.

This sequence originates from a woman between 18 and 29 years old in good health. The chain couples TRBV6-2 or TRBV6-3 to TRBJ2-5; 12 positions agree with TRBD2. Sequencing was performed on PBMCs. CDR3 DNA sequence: TGTGCCAGCAGTTACGGGACTAGCGGGTACCAAGAGACCCAGTACTTC. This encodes CASSYGTSGYQETQYF.